The next 19 T cell receptor beta chains were all read from a single sample in a study of T-cell memory formation after mild COVID-19. MiXCR, run by TCRdb on the 5' RACE reads, gives a single entry per CDR3 protein. The profile covers about 470,000 distinct CDR3 sequences, with around a quarter appearing a single time and approximately 12% taken by the ten largest. Source material: PBMCs or a T cell subset sorted from them (not recorded which). The receptors stem from an adult woman who had mild COVID-19 (a few samples of this study predate the infection). Cell type and time point are not known.

The CDR3 region has the DNA TGTGCCAGCAGCTTATCGTTGCTGGTAGATACGCAGTATTTT. Residues: CASSLSLLVDTQYF. V gene TRBV7-2 combines with J gene TRBJ2-3; D uncertain. Between the trimmed V and J ends, which lost 2 bases and 5 bases, there was a span of 11 bases. This CDR3 is 14 amino acids long. Germline values: CDR1 SGHTA, CDR2 FQGNSA.

Only one count was recorded for this clonotype. V is TRBV6-2 or TRBV6-3 and J is TRBJ1-2; TRBD1 aligns across 8 bases. Germline trimming cut 0 bases from V and 4 bases from J; bases unmatched to any gene: 1. Germline V gene sequence: CDR1 MNHEY, CDR2 SVGEGT. The CDR3 spans 14 residues. Here the CDR3 DNA reads TGTGCCAGCAGTTACTCGACAGGGGTCTATGGCTACACCTTC. It codes for CASSYSTGVYGYTF.

CDR3 protein: CASSLGGTELQPQHF. The CDR3 region has the DNA TGCGCCAGCAGCTTGGGAGGGACCGAGCTTCAGCCCCAGCATTTT. The genes are TRBV5-1 and TRBJ1-5, with a tentative D call TRBD1 (5 bases). Germline lookup yields CDR1 SGHRS and CDR2 YFSETQ. Trimming pared 0 bases from V and 6 bases from J, leaving 13 bases between. CDR3 length equals 15 residues. Using reference TRBV5-1 and TRBJ1-5 for the parts outside the CDR3, the full variable domain is KAGVTQTPRYLIKTRGQQVTLSCSPISGHRSVSWYQQTPGQGLQFLFEYFSETQRNKGNFPGRFSGRQFSNSRSEMNVSTLELGDSALYLCASSLGGTELQPQHFGDGTRLSIL.

CDR3 residues: CSVKDRRDTEAFF. The CDR3 bases are TGCAGCGTTAAGGACAGGCGTGACACTGAAGCTTTCTTT. The rearrangement links TRBV29-1 to TRBJ1-1, with TRBD1 matching over 7 bases. The J segment lost 3 bases and the V segment lost 5 bases, leaving 6 bases of the junction unmatched. This CDR3 has 13 residues. The germline V gene has CDR1 SQVTM and CDR2 ANQGSEA.

This clonotype has more than one count but fewer than ten. The chain uses TRBV7-2 and TRBJ2-7; 7 nucleotides agree with TRBD1. The V gene's germline CDR1 is SGHTA and CDR2 FQGNSA. Trimming cost V 5 bases and J 3 bases; bases outside gene matches: 7. The CDR3 totals 14 residues. Here the CDR3 DNA reads TGTGCCAGCAGCCTAACAGGGGACATCTACGAGCAGTACTTC. Translation gives CASSLTGDIYEQYF.

This rearrangement joins TRBV15 to TRBJ1-1, with D uncertain. CDR1 and CDR2 from the germline V gene are LNHNV and YYDKDF (reference sequence). CDR3 length equals 14 residues. Trimming took off 0 bases at V and 12 bases at J, with 17 bases between the two ends. DNA of the CDR3: TGTGCCACCAGCAGAGATTTTCCTACCGGTCTTCCTTTCTTT. This encodes CATSRDFPTGLPFF.

This clonotype was counted only a few times. The chain couples TRBV4-1 to TRBJ1-1; D remains unclear. CDR3 size: 14 residues. Germline values: CDR1 MGHRA, CDR2 YSYEKL. The V and J ends lost 4 bases and 5 bases respectively, with 14 bases between them. CDR3 protein: CASSREEQLTEAFF. DNA for the CDR3: TGCGCCAGCAGCCGGGAGGAACAGCTTACTGAAGCTTTCTTT.

This chain links TRBV30 with TRBJ2-1; D perhaps matches TRBD2 (5 bases). This CDR3 region has 14 residues. The germline V and J ends were trimmed by 1 base and 6 bases, with 13 bases remaining between them. Germline lookup yields CDR1 GTSNPN and CDR2 SVGIG (reference sequence). CDR3 nucleotide sequence: TGTGCCTGGAGTGGAGGACTCCTGGGCAATGAGCAGTTCTTC. Amino acid sequence: CAWSGGLLGNEQFF.

This clonotype has just a few counts. The V call is TRBV19, the J call TRBJ2-2, with D perhaps matching TRBD1 (6 bases). The CDR3 totals 14 residues. Looked up from germline, CDR1 is LNHDA and CDR2 is SQIVND (reference sequence). V gave up 8 bases and J gave up 4 bases, with 14 bases separating them. CDR3 loop: CASWDQGSTGELFF. CDR3 in DNA: TGTGCCAGTTGGGACCAGGGGAGCACCGGGGAGCTGTTTTTT.

In its sample, this clonotype was seen a few times. The rearrangement links TRBV9 to TRBJ2-5; TRBD1 aligns across 8 bases. CDR3 size: 15 residues. V lost 3 bases, J lost 6 bases, and 10 bases stayed unmatched. Germline CDR1 reads SGDLS; CDR2 reads YYNGEE. DNA for the CDR3: TGTGCCAGCAGCGGGGGACAGGAGGCGGGAAAGACCCAGTACTTC. Translating gives CASSGGQEAGKTQYF.

The chain employs TRBV18 and TRBJ2-3; 12 nucleotides line up with TRBD2. Germline V gene data show CDR1 as KGHSH and CDR2 as LQKENI. The CDR3 is 17 residues long. Unmatched junction bases numbered 7, after V lost 4 bases and J lost 2 bases. The CDR3: CASSRRTSGDNTDTQYF. The DNA for the CDR3 is TGTGCCAGCTCACGAAGGACTAGCGGGGATAACACAGATACGCAGTATTTT.

CDR3 amino acids: CARNRQRFTDTQYF. In DNA, the CDR3 is TGTGCCAGAAACCGACAGCGATTCACAGATACGCAGTATTTT. The chain recombines TRBV6-5 with TRBJ2-3, with D maybe TRBD1 (5 bases). This CDR3 has 14 amino acids. Deletions cut 9 bases from V and 2 bases from J, with 15 bases between. The germline gives CDR1 MNHEY, CDR2 SVGAGI.

This clonotype turned up a few times. The junction and the germline gene differ at one end; a read error may be behind it. This chain connects TRBV27 to TRBJ2-3; weak D call: TRBD2 (5 bases). The germline gives CDR1 MNHEY, CDR2 SMNVEV (reference sequence). The CDR3 loop spans 16 amino acids. CDR3 sequence reads: CASSPQAVHSLVGENF. CDR3 bases: TGTGCCAGCAGTCCTCAAGCGGTCCACTCCCTGGTTGGGGAGAATTTT.

This chain connects TRBV7-9 to TRBJ1-1; 10 nucleotides match TRBD1. CDR1 is SEHNR, CDR2 FQNEAQ, per germline (reference sequence). The CDR3 runs 14 residues. After removal of 3 bases from V and 6 bases from J, the junction contained 4 bases not matched to a gene. In DNA, the CDR3 is TGTGCCAGCAGCTTGGGGACAGGGGTCGCTGAAGCTTTCTTT. Translating it yields CASSLGTGVAEAFF.

The chain links TRBV5-6 to TRBJ2-7; maybe TRBD2 (5 bases). Per germline, CDR1 SGHDT and CDR2 YYEEEE. Trimming shortened V by 6 bases and J by 3 bases, and 16 bases separated the two germline ends. CDR3 length: 14 residues. This CDR3 is CASTLISGYYEQYF. CDR3 in DNA: TGTGCCAGCACCCTGATTTCGGGGTACTACGAGCAGTACTTC. The full variable domain, with the rest looked up from reference TRBV5-6 and TRBJ2-7, is DAGVTQSPTHLIKTRGQQVTLRCSPKSGHDTVSWYQQALGQGPQFIFQYYEEEERQRGNFPDRFSGHQFPNYSSELNVNALLLGDSALYLCASTLISGYYEQYFGPGTRLTVT.

The chain has TRBV4-1 and TRBJ2-3; 8 positions agree with TRBD2. Germline lookup yields CDR1 MGHRA and CDR2 YSYEKL. Trimming at V came to 0 bases and at J to 0 bases, leaving 2 bases not matched to a gene. This CDR3 has 16 amino acids. The CDR3 sequence is CASSQEERGSTDTQYF. DNA of the CDR3: TGCGCCAGCAGCCAAGAGGAGCGGGGGAGCACAGATACGCAGTATTTT.

This clonotype appeared a few times. The chain employs TRBV20-1 and TRBJ2-5; maybe TRBD2 (5 bases). In germline, CDR1 is DFQATT, CDR2 SNEGSKA (reference sequence). V lost 6 bases and J 4 bases, leaving 15 bases between the germline ends. This CDR3 comprises 13 residues. The CDR3 is CSAAAPRGETQYF. The CDR3 nucleotides read TGCAGTGCCGCGGCCCCCCGGGGAGAGACCCAGTACTTC.

This clonotype was found once. The rearrangement uses TRBV7-9 and TRBJ1-2, with TRBD1 matching over 9 bases. J lost 3 bases, V lost 5 bases, and 13 bases had no gene match. The CDR3 spans 17 residues. Germline V gene data show CDR1 as SEHNR and CDR2 as FQNEAQ (reference sequence). CDR3: CASSLGQGKGLYYGYTF. The CDR3 nucleotides read TGTGCCAGCAGCCTAGGACAGGGGAAGGGTCTTTACTATGGCTACACCTTC.

This clonotype occurred a few times. The J gene is TRBJ2-1, the V gene TRBV12-5; 7 bases align to TRBD2. Germline assignment: CDR1 LGHNT and CDR2 FRNRAP. V shed 4 bases and J 7 bases; nucleotides not matched to a gene: 7. The CDR3 loop spans 14 amino acids. Written as DNA, the CDR3 is TGTGCTAGTGGTTCCGGGACTACGTTGAATGAGCAGTTCTTC. Its protein product is CASGSGTTLNEQFF.